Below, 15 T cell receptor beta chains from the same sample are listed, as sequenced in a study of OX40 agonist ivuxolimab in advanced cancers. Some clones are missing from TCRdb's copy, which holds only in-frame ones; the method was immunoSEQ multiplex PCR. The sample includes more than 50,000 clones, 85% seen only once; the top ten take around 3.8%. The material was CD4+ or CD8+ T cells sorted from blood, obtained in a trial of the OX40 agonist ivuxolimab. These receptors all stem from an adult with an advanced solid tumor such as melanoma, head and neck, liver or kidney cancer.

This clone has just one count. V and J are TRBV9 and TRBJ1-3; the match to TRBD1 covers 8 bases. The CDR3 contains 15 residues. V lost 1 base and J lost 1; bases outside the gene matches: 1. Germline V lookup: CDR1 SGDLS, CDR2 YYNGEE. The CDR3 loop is CASSVRTGSGNTIYF. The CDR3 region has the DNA TGTGCCAGCAGCGTAAGGACAGGGTCTGGAAACACCATATATTTT.

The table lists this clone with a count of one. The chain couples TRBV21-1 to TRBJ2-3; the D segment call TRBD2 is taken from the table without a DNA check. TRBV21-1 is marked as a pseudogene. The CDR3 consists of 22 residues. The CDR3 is CASSKDKNLRRLAGGTTDTQYF. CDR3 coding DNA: TGTGCCAGCAGCAAAGATAAAAATCTAAGGAGACTAGCGGGAGGTACCACAGATACGCAGTATTTT.

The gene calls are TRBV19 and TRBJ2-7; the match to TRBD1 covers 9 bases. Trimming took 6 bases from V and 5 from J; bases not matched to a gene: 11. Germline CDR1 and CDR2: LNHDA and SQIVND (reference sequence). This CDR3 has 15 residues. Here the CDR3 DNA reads TGTGCCAGTAGCAAAGCCGGGACAGGGCTGAACGAGCAGTACTTC. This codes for CASSKAGTGLNEQYF.

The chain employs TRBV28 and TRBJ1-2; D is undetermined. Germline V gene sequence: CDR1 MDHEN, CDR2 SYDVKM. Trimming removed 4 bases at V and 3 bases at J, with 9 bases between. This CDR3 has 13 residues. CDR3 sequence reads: CASSSPSDYGYTF. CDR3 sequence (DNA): TGTGCCAGCAGTTCCCCCTCTGACTATGGCTACACCTTC.

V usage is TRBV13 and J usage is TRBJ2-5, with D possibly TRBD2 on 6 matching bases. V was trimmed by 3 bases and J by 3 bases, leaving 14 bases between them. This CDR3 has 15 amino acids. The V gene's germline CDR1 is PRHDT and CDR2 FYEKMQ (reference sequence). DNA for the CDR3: TGTGCCAGCAGCTTCCCGTCCGGGGGAAAAGAGACCCAGTACTTC. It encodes CASSFPSGGKETQYF. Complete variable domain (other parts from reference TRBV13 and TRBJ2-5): AAGVIQSPRHLIKEKRETATLKCYPIPRHDTVYWYQQGPGQDPQFLISFYEKMQSDKGSIPDRFSAQQFSDYHSELNMSSLELGDSALYFCASSFPSGGKETQYFGPGTRLLVL.

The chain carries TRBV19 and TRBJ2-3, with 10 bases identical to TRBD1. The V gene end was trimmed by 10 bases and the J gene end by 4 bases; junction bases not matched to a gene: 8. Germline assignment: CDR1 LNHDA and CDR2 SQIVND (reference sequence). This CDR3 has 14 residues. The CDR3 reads CATKGTGVPDTQYF. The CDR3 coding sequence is TGTGCCACTAAAGGGACAGGGGTCCCAGATACGCAGTATTTT.

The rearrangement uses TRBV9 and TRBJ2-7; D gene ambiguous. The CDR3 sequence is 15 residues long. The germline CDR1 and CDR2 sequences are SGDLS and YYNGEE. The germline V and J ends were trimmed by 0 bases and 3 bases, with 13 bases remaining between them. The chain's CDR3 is CASSVGVDWSYEQYF. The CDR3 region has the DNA TGTGCCAGCAGCGTAGGAGTCGACTGGAGCTACGAGCAGTACTTC.

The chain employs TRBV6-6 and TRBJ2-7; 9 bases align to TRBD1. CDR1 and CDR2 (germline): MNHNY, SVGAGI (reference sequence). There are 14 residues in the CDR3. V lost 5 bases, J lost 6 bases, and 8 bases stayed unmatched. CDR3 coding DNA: TGTGCCAGCAGTGCCGGGACAGGGCTGAGCGAGCAGTACTTC. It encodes CASSAGTGLSEQYF.

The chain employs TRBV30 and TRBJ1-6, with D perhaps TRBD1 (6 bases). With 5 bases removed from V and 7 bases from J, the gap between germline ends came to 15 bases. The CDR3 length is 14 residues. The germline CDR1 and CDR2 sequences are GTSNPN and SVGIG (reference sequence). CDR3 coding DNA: TGTGCCTGGCATCAGGGGAGAAGGAATTCACCCCTCCACTTT. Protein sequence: CAWHQGRRNSPLHF.

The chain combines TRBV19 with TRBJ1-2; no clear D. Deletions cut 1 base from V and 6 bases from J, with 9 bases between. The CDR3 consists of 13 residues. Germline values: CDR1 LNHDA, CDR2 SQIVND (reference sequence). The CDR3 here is CASSIGSYDGYTF. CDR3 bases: TGTGCCAGTAGTATAGGGTCGTACGATGGCTACACCTTC.

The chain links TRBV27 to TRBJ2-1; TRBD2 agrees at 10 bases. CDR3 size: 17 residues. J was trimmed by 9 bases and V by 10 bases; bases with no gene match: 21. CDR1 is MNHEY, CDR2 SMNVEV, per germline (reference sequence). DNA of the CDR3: TGTGCCACCGGCAACAGGGGCGGGCTAGCGGGAGAAGTTGAGCAGTTCTTC. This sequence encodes CATGNRGGLAGEVEQFF.

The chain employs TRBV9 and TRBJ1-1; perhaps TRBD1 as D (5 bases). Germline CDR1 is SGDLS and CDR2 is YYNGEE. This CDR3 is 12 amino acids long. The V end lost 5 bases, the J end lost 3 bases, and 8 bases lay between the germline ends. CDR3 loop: CASRGRDTEAFF. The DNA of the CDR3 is TGTGCCAGCAGGGGGCGGGACACTGAAGCTTTCTTT.

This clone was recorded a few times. CDR3 loop: CASSFSGGSGELFF. As DNA, the CDR3 is TGTGCCAGCAGCTTCTCCGGGGGCTCCGGGGAGCTGTTTTTT. The rearrangement uses TRBV7-6 and TRBJ2-2, with D perhaps TRBD1 or TRBD2 (6 bases each). Germline V lookup: CDR1 SGHVS, CDR2 FNYEAQ. The CDR3 extends over 14 amino acids. V dropped 3 bases and J dropped 6 bases, with 11 bases sitting between them.

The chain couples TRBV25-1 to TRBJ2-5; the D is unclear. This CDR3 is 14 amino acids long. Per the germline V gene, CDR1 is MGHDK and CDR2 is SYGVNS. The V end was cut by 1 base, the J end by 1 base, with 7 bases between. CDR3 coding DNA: TGTGCCAGCAGTGAATCCCTACCCCAAGAGACCCAGTACTTC. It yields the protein CASSESLPQETQYF.

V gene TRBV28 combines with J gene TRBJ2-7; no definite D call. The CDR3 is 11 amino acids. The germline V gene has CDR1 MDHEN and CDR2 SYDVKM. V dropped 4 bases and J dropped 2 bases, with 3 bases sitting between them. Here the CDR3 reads CASSSPYEQYF. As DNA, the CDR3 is TGTGCCAGCAGTTCACCCTACGAGCAGTACTTC.